A selection of T cell receptor beta chains follows, all from one sample in a study of blood T cell repertoires in COVID-19. The assay was immunoSEQ multiplex PCR, and TCRdb's table has in-frame clones only and misses some. The sample consists of about 21,000 clones, around 81% of them appearing once. The sequenced sample was peripheral blood. Every receptor here comes from a man aged 60 to 75 with active COVID-19. The conserved cysteine and the conserved F or W are not part of the CDR3 here.

ASSLSRGGEAF	11	TRBJ1-1	TRBV7-2
ASSSTGIEQF	10	TRBJ2-1	TRBV7-2
ASGPRGLAF	9	TRBJ1-1	TRBV12-5
ASSPLTSGSYEQY	13	TRBJ2-7	TRBV7-9
ASSGQSRNTEAF	12	TRBJ1-1	TRBV25-1
ASSPQGQGGYGYT	13	TRBJ1-2	TRBV18
AVLGGGATEAF	11	TRBJ1-1	TRBV28
ASSAISKAGQGEQY	14	TRBJ2-7	TRBV6-1
ASSLSGGRLQPQH	13	TRBJ1-5	TRBV5-5
ASSPGLAGAETQY	13	TRBJ2-5	TRBV6-2/TRBV6-3
ASSLAGTSGRLEQY	14	TRBJ2-7	TRBV5-4
AWAPSSYNEQF	11	TRBJ2-1	TRBV30
ASSLLTWDTQY	11	TRBJ2-3	TRBV27
ATTGDDYSGNTIY	13	TRBJ1-3	TRBV19
ATSDPSGSGGNTQY	14	TRBJ2-3	TRBV24-1